This T cell receptor (beta chain) was recovered during a study of circulating CD8 cells and anti-PD-1 response in melanoma. In this sample, this clonotype is large (0.1 to 1%). CDR1 and CDR2 (germline): MDHEN, SYDVKM. The V gene end was trimmed by 6 bases and the J gene end by 2 bases; junction bases not matched to a gene: 6. The CDR3 sequence is 15 residues long. Using around 14 ng of total RNA, TCR libraries were made with the QIAseq Immune Repertoire TCR panel. Each CDR3 protein gets one entry after TCRdb re-called the reads with MiXCR. The sample contains 900 to 1,300 distinct CDR3 sequences, 5.8% of which appear only once. Four subsets defined by PD-1 and/or TIGIT were sorted from live CD3+CD8+TCRalphabeta+ cells.

This chain connects TRBV28 to TRBJ2-3; TRBD2 aligns across 9 bases. The starting material was CD8+ T cells from PBMCs, obtained at baseline or after one month of anti-PD-1 therapy (not recorded which). This clonotype originated in a human donor with melanoma. CDR3 DNA sequence: TGTGCCAGCAGGGATAGCGGGGGCCACACAGATACGCAGTATTTT. As protein: CASRDSGGHTDTQYF.